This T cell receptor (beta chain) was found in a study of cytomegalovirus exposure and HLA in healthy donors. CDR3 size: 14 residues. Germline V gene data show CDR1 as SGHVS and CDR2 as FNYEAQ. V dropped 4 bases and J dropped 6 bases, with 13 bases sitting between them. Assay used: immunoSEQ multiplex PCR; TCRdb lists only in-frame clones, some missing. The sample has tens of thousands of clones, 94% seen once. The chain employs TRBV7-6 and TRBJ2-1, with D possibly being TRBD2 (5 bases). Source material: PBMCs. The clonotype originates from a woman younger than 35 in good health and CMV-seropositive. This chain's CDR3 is CASSSTGVPNEQFF. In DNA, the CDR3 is TGTGCCAGCAGCTCGACCGGGGTCCCCAATGAGCAGTTCTTC. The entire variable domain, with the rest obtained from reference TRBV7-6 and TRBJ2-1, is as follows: GAGVSQSPRYKVTKRGQDVALRCDPISGHVSLYWYRQALGQGPEFLTYFNYEAQQDKSGLPNDRFSAERPEGSISTLTIQRTEQRDSAMYRCASSSTGVPNEQFFGPGTRLTVL.